These 10 T cell receptor beta chains were all obtained from the same sample, sequenced in a study of graft-versus-host responses after intestinal transplantation. Their antigens are not known. Data came from immunoSEQ multiplex PCR; TCRdb stores just in-frame clones and leaves some out. The table records tens of thousands of clones, 90% of them present only once. Source: unstimulated CD8+ T cells sorted from spleen or lymph node cells, taken before transplant. The receptors were gathered from a human donor who was the organ donor for an intestinal transplant.

The chain combines TRBV28 with TRBJ2-1, with 8 bases aligning to TRBD1. V lost 8 bases, J lost 0 bases, and 9 bases stayed unmatched. Germline loops: CDR1 MDHEN, CDR2 SYDVKM. This CDR3 region has 16 residues. The CDR3 sequence is CASSPVDRDSYNEQFF. CDR3 nucleotides: TGTGCCAGCTCCCCCGTGGACAGGGACTCCTACAATGAGCAGTTCTTC.

A note on this clone: This same CDR3 is encoded by further DNA sequences in the sample. The chain links TRBV5-4 to TRBJ2-7, with 10 positions matching TRBD1. CDR1 is SGHNT and CDR2 is YYREEE in the germline V gene (reference sequence). The CDR3 has 15 amino acids. The J segment lost 1 base and the V segment lost 0 bases, leaving 1 base of the junction unmatched. CDR3 in amino acids: CASSLGQGASYEQYV. CDR3 nucleotides: TGTGCCAGCAGCTTGGGACAGGGGGCTTCCTACGAGCAGTACGTC.

This clone was seen a single time. V gene TRBV9 combines with J gene TRBJ1-1, with D tentatively TRBD1 (6 bases). Germline assignment: CDR1 SGDLS and CDR2 YYNGEE. V was shortened by 0 bases and J by 5 bases, with 8 bases between the two germline ends. CDR3 size: 13 residues. The CDR3 protein is CASSVGGQTEAFF. In DNA form, the CDR3 reads TGTGCCAGCAGCGTAGGGGGGCAGACTGAAGCTTTCTTT. The complete variable domain, with remaining parts taken from reference TRBV9 and TRBJ1-1, reads DSGVTQTPKHLITATGQRVTLRCSPRSGDLSVYWYQQSLDQGLQFLIQYYNGEERAKGNILERFSAQQFPDLHSELNLSSLELGDSALYFCASSVGGQTEAFFGQGTRLTVV.

This clone was seen only once. The chain links TRBV6-6 to TRBJ2-5, with 8 bases identical to TRBD2. CDR1 and CDR2 (germline): MNHNY, SVGAGI (reference sequence). The J segment lost 4 bases and the V segment lost 10 bases, leaving 14 bases of the junction unmatched. This CDR3 has 15 residues. CDR3 coding DNA: TGTGCCACCGCGGCCAGCGGGGGCAGTGGAGAGACCCAGTACTTC. Residues: CATAASGGSGETQYF.

This chain joins TRBV11-2 and TRBJ2-2, with a weak D call TRBD1 (6 bases). Trimming cost V 5 bases and J 1 base, with 14 bases left between them. CDR1 and CDR2 (germline): SGHAT, FQNNGV. The CDR3 is made up of 16 amino acids. CDR3 residues: CASSPLGTMNTGELFF. CDR3 in DNA: TGTGCCAGCAGCCCCTTAGGGACAATGAACACCGGGGAGCTGTTTTTT.

The DNA of the CDR3 is TGTGCCAGCAGTTACACGGCAGGAAGTAACTATGGCTACACCTTC. Its protein product is CASSYTAGSNYGYTF. J is TRBJ1-2 and V is TRBV6-5; no firm D call. The CDR3 runs to 15 residues. V lost 2 bases and J 1 base, leaving 11 bases between the germline ends. Germline lookup yields CDR1 MNHEY and CDR2 SVGAGI.

The chain links TRBV15 to TRBJ2-5; 9 nucleotides line up with TRBD1. The V gene end was trimmed by 3 bases and the J gene end by 9 bases; junction bases not matched to a gene: 11. CDR3 size: 15 residues. Germline V gene sequence: CDR1 LNHNV, CDR2 YYDKDF (reference sequence). CDR3 nucleotide sequence: TGTGCCACCAGCAGCTCAGGGACAGGGAGACTGCCCCAGTACTTC. This translates into CATSSSGTGRLPQYF.

The genes are TRBV6-5 and TRBJ1-2; 9 positions agree with TRBD1. Germline CDR1 is MNHEY and CDR2 is SVGAGI. The CDR3 has 13 residues. V shed 6 bases and J 7 bases; nucleotides not matched to a gene: 6. This CDR3 reads CASSPTGGTGYTF. The DNA of the CDR3 is TGTGCCAGCAGCCCAACAGGGGGCACTGGCTACACCTTC.

Note on this clone: Additional DNA sequences in this sample encode the identical CDR3. The chain recombines TRBV6-5 with TRBJ2-2; the D is unclear. The ends were cut back, 6 bases at V and 2 bases at J, with 13 bases in the middle. In germline, CDR1 is MNHEY, CDR2 SVGAGI. CDR3 length equals 15 residues. The CDR3 is CASSLRLLNTGELFF. The CDR3 DNA reads as TGTGCCAGCAGCCTGAGACTTCTCAACACCGGGGAGCTGTTTTTT.

The J gene is TRBJ1-2, the V gene TRBV14; no firm D call. In germline, CDR1 is SGHDN, CDR2 FVKESK. Trimming took 0 bases from V and 0 from J, leaving 20 bases between them. The length of the CDR3 is 19 residues. CDR3: CASSQEAGPGLISNYGYTF. The CDR3 nucleotides read TGTGCCAGCAGCCAAGAAGCCGGACCGGGGTTGATCTCTAACTATGGCTACACCTTC.